The rows below give T cell receptor beta chains drawn from one sample of a study of T cells in Graves' hyperthyroidism and ophthalmopathy. TCRdb processed the multiplex PCR reads anew with MiXCR; each CDR3 protein has one entry. The profile shows 500,000 to 600,000 distinct CDR3 sequences, less than 20% of them singletons. The sample taken for sequencing was blood. The receptors here all came from a man in his forties with Graves' ophthalmopathy. Both conserved end residues are part of each CDR3. The D gene is left open where the match is weak. Not every row has a clone size; where given, it reads once, few, many or a size class.

clone_size j_call d_call cdr3_length v_call cdr3_aa cdr3_nt
few TRBJ1-2 - 13 TRBV20-1 CSARERQRYGYTF TGCAGTGCTCGAGAGCGGCAGCGCTATGGCTACACCTTC
many TRBJ1-1 TRBD1 14 TRBV18 CASSPGQANTEAFF TGTGCCAGCTCACCGGGACAGGCGAACACTGAAGCTTTCTTT
once TRBJ1-6 TRBD1 13 TRBV30 CAWRQGVLSPLHF TGTGCCTGGAGGCAGGGGGTTCTTTCACCCCTCCACTTT
many TRBJ2-1 TRBD1 14 TRBV5-1 CASSLRDRGNEQFF TGCGCCAGCAGCTTGAGGGACAGGGGAAATGAGCAGTTCTTC
- TRBJ1-1 - 15 TRBV15 CATSRPRPGNTEAFF TGTGCCACCAGCAGACCTCGGCCGGGGAACACTGAAGCTTTCTTT
few TRBJ1-1 - 15 TRBV5-1 CASSLEGRLNTEAFF TGCGCCAGCAGTCTTGAGGGCAGGTTAAACACTGAAGCTTTCTTT
- TRBJ2-1 TRBD2 16 TRBV6-1 CASIGMSGSSYNEQFF TGTGCCAGCATCGGAATGAGCGGGAGTTCTTACAATGAGCAGTTCTTC
few TRBJ2-3 - 15 TRBV10-3 CAISEGGEGTDTQYF TGTGCCATCAGTGAGGGCGGGGAGGGCACAGATACGCAGTATTTT
few TRBJ1-1 - 15 TRBV12-3/TRBV12-4 CASSSGPPRNTEAFF TGTGCCAGCAGTTCGGGACCCCCGAGGAACACTGAAGCTTTCTTT
- TRBJ2-2 TRBD2 17 TRBV7-3 CASSFGSGRIEGGELFF TGTGCCAGCAGCTTTGGTAGCGGGAGGATAGAAGGCGGGGAGCTGTTTTTT
few TRBJ2-2 - 15 TRBV11-3 CASSLRKVKAGELFF TGTGCCAGCAGCTTAAGGAAGGTGAAAGCCGGGGAGCTGTTTTTT
many TRBJ2-1 - 15 TRBV6-2/TRBV6-3 CASSQVRARYNEQFF TGTGCCAGCAGCCAGGTCCGGGCGAGGTACAATGAGCAGTTCTTC
many TRBJ2-5 TRBD2 14 TRBV2 CASIELAGQETQYF TGTGCCAGCATCGAACTAGCGGGGCAAGAGACCCAGTACTTC
few TRBJ2-7 TRBD1 16 TRBV4-3 CASSQDGPGTAYEQYF TGCGCCAGCAGCCAAGACGGACCCGGGACAGCCTACGAGCAGTACTTC
- TRBJ1-1 - 13 TRBV18 CASSPKKGTEAFF TGTGCCAGCTCACCAAAGAAAGGCACTGAAGCTTTCTTT
- TRBJ1-4 - 14 TRBV12-3/TRBV12-4 CASSLEQVNEKLFF TGTGCCAGCAGTTTAGAACAGGTTAATGAAAAACTGTTTTTT
few TRBJ2-7 TRBD1 15 TRBV19 CASSMPGTGRYEQYF TGTGCCAGTAGTATGCCCGGGACAGGTCGCTACGAGCAGTACTTC
few TRBJ2-5 TRBD2 19 TRBV10-2 CASSNQSPGTSGSQETQYF TGCGCCAGCAGTAACCAATCACCCGGGACTAGCGGGAGCCAAGAGACCCAGTACTTC
- TRBJ2-3 - 14 TRBV28 CASSLGGWTDTQYF TGTGCCAGCAGTTTAGGGGGCTGGACAGATACGCAGTATTTT
many TRBJ2-3 - 13 TRBV7-3 CASRGDFTDTQYF TGTGCCAGCAGGGGTGACTTCACAGATACGCAGTATTTT
many TRBJ1-1 - 13 TRBV14 CASSPRAFGEAFF TGTGCCAGCAGCCCTAGGGCGTTCGGTGAAGCTTTCTTT
- TRBJ2-6 - 14 TRBV30 CSAERAIGANVLTF TGTTCAGCGGAGAGGGCCATCGGGGCCAACGTCCTGACTTTC
many TRBJ2-1 TRBD2 15 TRBV20-1 CSARRTSGVYNEQFF TGCAGTGCTAGGAGGACTAGCGGGGTCTACAATGAGCAGTTCTTC
- TRBJ2-1 TRBD1 16 TRBV9 CASSSQGAGIINEQFF TGTGCCAGCAGCTCCCAGGGGGCAGGGATAATCAATGAGCAGTTCTTC
- TRBJ2-1 TRBD2 15 TRBV27 CASTTGTSGRREQFF TGTGCCAGCACCACCGGGACTAGCGGGAGGCGTGAGCAGTTCTTC
few TRBJ2-7 TRBD1 18 TRBV6-1 CASIRITGAGGEGYEQYF TGTGCCAGCATCCGCATCACGGGGGCAGGGGGCGAGGGGTACGAGCAGTACTTC
- TRBJ2-1 TRBD2 15 TRBV6-2/TRBV6-3 CASSERGSSYNEQFF TGTGCCAGCAGCGAGCGGGGGAGCTCCTACAATGAGCAGTTCTTC
few TRBJ2-7 - 13 TRBV18 CASSPRTDSEQYF TGTGCCAGCTCACCCAGGACCGACAGCGAGCAGTACTTC